Below are 25 T cell receptor beta chains sequenced from a single sample in a study of shared clonotypes between healthy human individuals. The naive CD8 population came from CD45RO-negative cells selected for CCR7, without terminally differentiated effector memory CD45RA+ cells. Libraries were prepared by immunoSEQ multiplex PCR; TCRdb keeps only in-frame clonotypes and omits some of them. The repertoire has around 2.1 million clones, about 93% of them found once; the top ten carry roughly 1.8%. Sequenced sample: naive CD8+ T cells from PBMCs. Receptors originate from a young man in good health. Some clones in this sample may be carry-over from other donors' samples.

V is TRBV5-6 and J is TRBJ2-2, with 9 bases that match TRBD2. The CDR3 spans 16 residues. V lost 0 bases and J lost 7; bases outside the gene matches: 7. CDR1 is SGHDT, CDR2 YYEEEE, per germline. The DNA for the CDR3 is TGTGCCAGCAGCTTGGTGGCGGGAGGGCTTAACGGGGAGCTGTTTTTT. Translated, it gives CASSLVAGGLNGELFF.

The rearrangement links TRBV25-1 to TRBJ1-1, with 10 positions matching TRBD1. The CDR3 consists of 14 residues. Germline assignment: CDR1 MGHDK and CDR2 SYGVNS. Trimming cost V 8 bases and J 6 bases; bases outside gene matches: 9. The DNA for the CDR3 is TGTGCCAGCGCCTTTGGGACAGGGGAGGCTGAAGCTTTCTTT. Amino acid sequence: CASAFGTGEAEAFF.

This clone came up once. The chain uses TRBV27 and TRBJ2-1; 11 bases map to TRBD2. The junction had 9 bases not matched to a gene; V was cut back by 5 bases and J by 6 bases. This CDR3 is 16 amino acids long. Germline CDR1 is MNHEY and CDR2 is SMNVEV (reference sequence). CDR3 sequence reads: CASSLLLAGVPNEQFF. The DNA for the CDR3 is TGTGCCAGCAGTCTCCTACTAGCGGGGGTTCCCAATGAGCAGTTCTTC.

The rearrangement uses TRBV28 and TRBJ1-5; 8 bases are a match to TRBD1. Trimming cost V 7 bases and J 2 bases; bases outside gene matches: 7. Per germline, CDR1 MDHEN and CDR2 SYDVKM. The CDR3 spans 15 residues. The chain's CDR3 is CASNAAGQGNQPQHF. In DNA form, the CDR3 reads TGTGCCAGCAATGCCGCGGGACAGGGCAATCAGCCCCAGCATTTT.

For this clone: A clone one base away is much larger, so this may be a read error. This chain links TRBV27 with TRBJ1-1; D is unresolved. Germline lookup yields CDR1 MNHEY and CDR2 SMNVEV (reference sequence). This CDR3 region has 12 residues. Trimming shortened V by 3 bases and J by 1 base, and 3 bases separated the two germline ends. The CDR3 protein is CASSFANTEAFF. The CDR3 nucleotides read TGTGCCAGCAGTTTTGCGAACACTGAAGCTTTCTTT.

This rearrangement joins TRBV28 to TRBJ2-5; 7 positions agree with TRBD1. The trim removed 5 bases at V and 0 bases at J, leaving 3 bases unmatched. Germline V gives CDR1 MDHEN, CDR2 SYDVKM. The CDR3 has 14 amino acids. The CDR3 coding sequence is TGTGCCAGCAGTGCCGGGACAGACCAAGAGACCCAGTACTTC. Translation gives CASSAGTDQETQYF.

The chain couples TRBV9 to TRBJ2-1; 12 bases fit TRBD2. Germline assignment: CDR1 SGDLS and CDR2 YYNGEE. J lost 3 bases, V lost 4 bases, and 5 bases had no gene match. The CDR3 is made up of 16 amino acids. The CDR3 here is CASSLLAGGLYNEQFF. The CDR3 DNA sequence: TGTGCCAGCAGCCTACTAGCGGGAGGTCTCTACAATGAGCAGTTCTTC.

This rearrangement joins TRBV11-2 to TRBJ1-6; D is unclear. CDR3 length: 17 residues. Germline CDR1 reads SGHAT; CDR2 reads FQNNGV. V gave up 3 bases and J gave up 0 bases, with 12 bases separating them. The CDR3 protein is CASSLRTRDSYNSPLHF. CDR3 DNA: TGTGCCAGCAGCTTGCGGACCCGGGACTCCTATAATTCACCCCTCCACTTT. The full variable domain, rest sourced from reference TRBV11-2 and TRBJ1-6, is EAGVAQSPRYKIIEKRQSVAFWCNPISGHATLYWYQQILGQGPKLLIQFQNNGVVDDSQLPKDRFSAERLKGVDSTLKIQPAKLEDSAVYLCASSLRTRDSYNSPLHFGNGTRLTVT.

The chain recombines TRBV11-2 with TRBJ1-2; no firm D call. The V end was cut by 2 bases, the J end by 5 bases, with 15 bases between. Per germline, CDR1 SGHAT and CDR2 FQNNGV. The CDR3 is made up of 15 amino acids. The CDR3 protein is CASSLIPGSLYGYTF. CDR3 sequence (DNA): TGTGCCAGCAGCTTAATACCAGGTTCCCTATATGGCTACACCTTC.

The V call is TRBV5-1, the J call TRBJ2-5; D is undetermined. Germline V CDR1 and CDR2: SGHRS, YFSETQ. This CDR3 is built from 14 residues. Trimming took 1 base from V and 5 from J, leaving 12 bases between them. The CDR3 DNA reads as TGCGCCAGCAGCTTGAACCCCCTCCGGGAGACCCAGTACTTC. Its protein product is CASSLNPLRETQYF.

The gene calls are TRBV11-2 and TRBJ1-1; D not resolved. CDR1 and CDR2 (germline): SGHAT, FQNNGV. The CDR3 spans 13 residues. V was clipped by 1 base and J by 7 bases, with 10 bases between them. CDR3 in amino acids: CASSLGGRVEAFF. The CDR3 bases are TGTGCCAGCAGCTTAGGAGGGAGAGTTGAAGCTTTCTTT.

The chain uses TRBV5-6 and TRBJ2-7; D remains unclear. This CDR3 comprises 13 residues. V was clipped by 0 bases and J by 6 bases, with 10 bases between them. CDR1 is SGHDT, CDR2 YYEEEE, per germline. CDR3 loop: CASSLAPPGEQYF. The CDR3 DNA reads TGTGCCAGCAGCTTGGCCCCCCCGGGCGAGCAGTACTTC.

The chain links TRBV27 to TRBJ2-3; tentative D call: TRBD2 (6 bases). The CDR3 extends over 12 amino acids. V lost 5 bases and J lost 6, with 9 bases in between. Germline loops: CDR1 MNHEY, CDR2 SMNVEV (reference sequence). The CDR3 loop is CASSTSGDTQYF. CDR3 in DNA: TGTGCCAGCAGTACCAGCGGGGATACGCAGTATTTT.

V and J are TRBV4-3 and TRBJ2-1; TRBD2 aligns across 9 bases. CDR1 is LGHNA and CDR2 is YSLEER in the germline V gene. The junction had 5 bases not matched to a gene; V was cut back by 2 bases and J by 0 bases. The CDR3 consists of 17 residues. CDR3: CASSQKWRGGSYNEQFF. DNA for the CDR3: TGCGCCAGCAGCCAAAAGTGGCGGGGGGGCTCCTACAATGAGCAGTTCTTC.

The V and J genes are TRBV5-4 and TRBJ2-1; possibly TRBD2 for D (6 bases). Trimming stripped 0 bases from V and 6 bases from J, with 22 bases between. Per the germline V gene, CDR1 is SGHNT and CDR2 is YYREEE (reference sequence). The CDR3 sequence is 18 residues long. The CDR3 loop is CASSLGGNAGPPSNEQFF. The CDR3 DNA reads TGTGCCAGCAGCTTGGGGGGGAACGCGGGGCCACCTTCCAATGAGCAGTTCTTC.

The chain uses TRBV25-1 and TRBJ2-1; D possibly corresponds to TRBD1 (5 bases). Germline V gives CDR1 MGHDK, CDR2 SYGVNS. The V end was cut by 4 bases, the J end by 0 bases, with 13 bases between. The CDR3 sequence is 16 residues long. CDR3 in amino acids: CASSGYRQNSYNEQFF. In DNA, the CDR3 is TGTGCCAGCAGTGGGTACCGACAGAACTCCTACAATGAGCAGTTCTTC.

This clone was seen only once. The chain employs TRBV28 and TRBJ2-2, with D hard to call. Per the germline V gene, CDR1 is MDHEN and CDR2 is SYDVKM. The CDR3 consists of 15 residues. V lost 2 bases, J lost 5 bases, and 12 bases lay in between. The CDR3 DNA reads TGTGCCAGCAGTTTAGATCTAGGAACGACCGGGGAGCTGTTTTTT. Amino acid sequence: CASSLDLGTTGELFF.

J is TRBJ2-7 and V is TRBV5-4, with D possibly being TRBD2 (5 bases). Germline V lookup: CDR1 SGHNT, CDR2 YYREEE (reference sequence). Trimming took off 5 bases at V and 1 base at J, with 10 bases between the two ends. CDR3 length: 13 amino acids. The CDR3 is CASSYGGSYEQYF. The CDR3 region has the DNA TGTGCCAGCAGTTATGGCGGGTCCTACGAGCAGTACTTC. The full variable domain, its missing parts supplied by reference TRBV5-4 and TRBJ2-7, is ETGVTQSPTHLIKTRGQQVTLRCSSQSGHNTVSWYQQALGQGPQFIFQYYREEENGRGNFPPRFSGLQFPNYSSELNVNALELDDSALYLCASSYGGSYEQYFGPGTRLTVT.

This chain uses TRBV19 with TRBJ1-2; D call uncertain. The CDR3 is made up of 13 amino acids. The V gene's germline CDR1 is LNHDA and CDR2 SQIVND (reference sequence). Trimming removed 5 bases at V and 1 base at J, with 8 bases between. The CDR3 protein is CASSERGNYGYTF. CDR3 DNA sequence: TGTGCCAGTAGTGAGCGGGGTAACTATGGCTACACCTTC.

This chain links TRBV5-1 with TRBJ1-1; D is perhaps TRBD1 (6 bases). Per germline, CDR1 SGHRS and CDR2 YFSETQ. This CDR3 contains 11 residues. Trimming removed 6 bases from V and 7 bases from J, with 10 bases in between. CDR3 sequence: CASILGGEAFF. DNA of the CDR3: TGCGCCAGCATCCTAGGGGGTGAAGCTTTCTTT.

The chain uses TRBV5-4 and TRBJ2-2; 10 bases map to TRBD1. Germline assignment: CDR1 SGHNT and CDR2 YYREEE (reference sequence). The CDR3 is 15 amino acids. Germline trimming cut 9 bases from V and 7 bases from J; bases unmatched to any gene: 12. The CDR3 region is CATLPDRGLGGELFF. The CDR3 DNA follows: TGTGCCACCCTCCCCGACAGGGGGCTTGGCGGGGAGCTGTTTTTT.

The V and J genes are TRBV10-3 and TRBJ2-5, with TRBD2 matching over 13 bases. The CDR3 extends over 15 amino acids. Germline lookup yields CDR1 ENHRY and CDR2 SYGVKD. The V and J ends lost 3 bases and 7 bases, in that order; junction bases with no gene match: 5. The CDR3 is CAISDGTSGDGTQYF. For the CDR3, the DNA is TGTGCCATCAGTGATGGGACTAGCGGGGATGGGACCCAGTACTTC.

On this clone: The same CDR3 is also encoded by other DNA sequences in this sample. V usage is TRBV7-9 and J usage is TRBJ2-7, with D possibly being TRBD1 or TRBD2 (6 bases each). CDR3 length: 13 residues. CDR1 and CDR2 (germline): SEHNR, FQNEAQ (reference sequence). With 5 bases removed from V and 7 bases from J, the gap between germline ends came to 15 bases. CDR3 sequence (DNA): TGTGCCAGCAGCCCCACGGGGGCGGGGGAGCAGTACTTC. It translates to CASSPTGAGEQYF.

This chain links TRBV10-3 with TRBJ1-1; 8 positions agree with TRBD1. This CDR3 is built from 15 residues. From germline, CDR1 is ENHRY and CDR2 SYGVKD. Trimming took 6 bases from V and 4 from J; bases not matched to a gene: 10. The CDR3 protein is CAIRPDRGGGTEAFF. For the CDR3, the DNA is TGTGCCATCAGGCCTGACAGGGGCGGAGGCACTGAAGCTTTCTTT.

The chain carries TRBV28 and TRBJ2-1, with 7 bases matching TRBD2. The CDR3 is 15 residues long. Germline V gene sequence: CDR1 MDHEN, CDR2 SYDVKM. Trimming cost V 5 bases and J 8 bases; bases outside gene matches: 12. The CDR3 DNA follows: TGTGCCAGCAGTCCGGATCGGGGGGAGGGCGATGAGCAGTTCTTC. Its translation: CASSPDRGEGDEQFF.